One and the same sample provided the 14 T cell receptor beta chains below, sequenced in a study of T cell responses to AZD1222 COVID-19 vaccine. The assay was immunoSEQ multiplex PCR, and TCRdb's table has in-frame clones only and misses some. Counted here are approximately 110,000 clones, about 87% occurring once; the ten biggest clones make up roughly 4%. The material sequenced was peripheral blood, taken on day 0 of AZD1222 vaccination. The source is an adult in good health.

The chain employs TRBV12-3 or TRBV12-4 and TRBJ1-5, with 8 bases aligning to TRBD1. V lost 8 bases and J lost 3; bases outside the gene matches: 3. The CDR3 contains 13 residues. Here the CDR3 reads CASATGVNQPQHF. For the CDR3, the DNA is TGTGCCAGCGCGACAGGGGTCAATCAGCCCCAGCATTTT.

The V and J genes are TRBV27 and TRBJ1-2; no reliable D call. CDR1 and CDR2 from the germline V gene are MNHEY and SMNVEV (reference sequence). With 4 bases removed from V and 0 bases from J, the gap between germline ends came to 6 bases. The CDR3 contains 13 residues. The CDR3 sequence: CASSSRANYGYTF. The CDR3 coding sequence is TGTGCCAGCAGTTCTCGGGCTAACTATGGCTACACCTTC.

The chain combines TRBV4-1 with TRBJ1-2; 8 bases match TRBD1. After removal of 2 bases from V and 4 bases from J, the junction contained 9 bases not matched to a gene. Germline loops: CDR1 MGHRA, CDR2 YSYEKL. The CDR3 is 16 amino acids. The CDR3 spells CASSQPTGGTSYGYTF. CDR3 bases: TGCGCCAGCAGCCAACCCACAGGGGGGACGAGCTATGGCTACACCTTC.

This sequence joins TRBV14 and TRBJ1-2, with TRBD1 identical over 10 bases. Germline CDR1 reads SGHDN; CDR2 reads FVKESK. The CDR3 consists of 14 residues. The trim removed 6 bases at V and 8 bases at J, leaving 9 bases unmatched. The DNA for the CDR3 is TGTGCCAGCAGAGACCGGGACAGGGGAAAAGGCTACACCTTC. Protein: CASRDRDRGKGYTF.

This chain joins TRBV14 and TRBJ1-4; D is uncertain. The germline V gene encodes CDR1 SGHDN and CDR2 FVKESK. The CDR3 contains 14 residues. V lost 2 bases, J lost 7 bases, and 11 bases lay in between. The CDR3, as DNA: TGTGCCAGCAGCCAACAGATCGTGGGTGAAAAACTGTTTTTT. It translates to CASSQQIVGEKLFF.

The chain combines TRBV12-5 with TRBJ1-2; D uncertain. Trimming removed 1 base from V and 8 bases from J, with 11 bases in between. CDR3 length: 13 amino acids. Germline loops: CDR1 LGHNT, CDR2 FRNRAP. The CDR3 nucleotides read TGTGCTAGTGGTTTGGCCTCCCAGAGGGGCTACACCTTC. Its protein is CASGLASQRGYTF.

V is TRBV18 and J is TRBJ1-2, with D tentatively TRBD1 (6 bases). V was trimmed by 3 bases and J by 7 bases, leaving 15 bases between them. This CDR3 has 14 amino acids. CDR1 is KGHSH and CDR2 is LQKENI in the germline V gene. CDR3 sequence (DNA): TGTGCCAGCTCACCGGGGGGCGCAAAAGGTGGCTACACCTTC. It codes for CASSPGGAKGGYTF.

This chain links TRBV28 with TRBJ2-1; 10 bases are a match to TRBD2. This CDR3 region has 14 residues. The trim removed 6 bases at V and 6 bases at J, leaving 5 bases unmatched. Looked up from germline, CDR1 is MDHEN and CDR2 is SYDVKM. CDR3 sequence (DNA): TGTGCCAGCAGCCGACCTAGCGGGAGCAATGAGCAGTTCTTC. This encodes CASSRPSGSNEQFF. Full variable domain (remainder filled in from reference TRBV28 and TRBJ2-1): DVKVTQSSRYLVKRTGEKVFLECVQDMDHENMFWYRQDPGLGLRLIYFSYDVKMKEKGDIPEGYSVSREKKERFSLILESASTNQTSMYLCASSRPSGSNEQFFGPGTRLTVL.

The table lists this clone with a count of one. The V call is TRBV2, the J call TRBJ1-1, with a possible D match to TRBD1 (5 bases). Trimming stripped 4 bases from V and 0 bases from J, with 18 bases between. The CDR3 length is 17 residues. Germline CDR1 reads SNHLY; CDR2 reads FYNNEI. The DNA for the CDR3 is TGTGCCAGCAGTGTGGCCCCGGGGGTTTACTTGAACACTGAAGCTTTCTTT. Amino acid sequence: CASSVAPGVYLNTEAFF. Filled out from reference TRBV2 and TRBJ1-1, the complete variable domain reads EPEVTQTPSHQVTQMGQEVILRCVPISNHLYFYWYRQILGQKVEFLVSFYNNEISEKSEIFDDQFSVERPDGSNFTLKIRSTKLEDSAMYFCASSVAPGVYLNTEAFFGQGTRLTVV.

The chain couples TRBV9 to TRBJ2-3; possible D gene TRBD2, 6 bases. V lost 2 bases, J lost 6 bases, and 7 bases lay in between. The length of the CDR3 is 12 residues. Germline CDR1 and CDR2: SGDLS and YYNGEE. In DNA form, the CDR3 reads TGTGCCAGCAGCGTCCGGGAGGATACGCAGTATTTT. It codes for CASSVREDTQYF. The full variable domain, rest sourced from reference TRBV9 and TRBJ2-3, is DSGVTQTPKHLITATGQRVTLRCSPRSGDLSVYWYQQSLDQGLQFLIQYYNGEERAKGNILERFSAQQFPDLHSELNLSSLELGDSALYFCASSVREDTQYFGPGTRLTVL.

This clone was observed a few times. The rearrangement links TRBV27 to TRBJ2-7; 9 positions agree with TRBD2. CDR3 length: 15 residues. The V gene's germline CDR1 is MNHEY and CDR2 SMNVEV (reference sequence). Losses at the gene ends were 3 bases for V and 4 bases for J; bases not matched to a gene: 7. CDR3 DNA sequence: TGTGCCAGCAGTTTTCGAGCGGGAGGTCGATACGAGCAGTACTTC. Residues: CASSFRAGGRYEQYF.

The CDR3 sequence is CASRKTTDRGRDTQYF. The CDR3 DNA sequence: TGTGCCAGCAGAAAAACCACGGACAGGGGTAGAGATACGCAGTATTTT. The chain is built from TRBV28 and TRBJ2-3; 9 positions match TRBD1. Germline lookup yields CDR1 MDHEN and CDR2 SYDVKM. The CDR3 contains 16 residues. The J segment lost 5 bases and the V segment lost 6 bases, leaving 12 bases of the junction unmatched.

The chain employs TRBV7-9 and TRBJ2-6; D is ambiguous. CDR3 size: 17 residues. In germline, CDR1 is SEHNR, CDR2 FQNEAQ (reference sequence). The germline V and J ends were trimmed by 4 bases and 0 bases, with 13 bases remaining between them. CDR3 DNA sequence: TGTGCCAGCAGCTCCGAAGGCGGTAGCTCTGGGGCCAACGTCCTGACTTTC. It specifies CASSSEGGSSGANVLTF.

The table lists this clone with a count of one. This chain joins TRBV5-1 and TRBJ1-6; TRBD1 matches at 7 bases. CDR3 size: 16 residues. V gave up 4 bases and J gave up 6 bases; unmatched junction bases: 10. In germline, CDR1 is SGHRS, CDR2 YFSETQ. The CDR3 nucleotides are TGCGCCAGCAGCGACTATAGACAGGGTCTTAATTCACCCCTCCACTTT. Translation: CASSDYRQGLNSPLHF.